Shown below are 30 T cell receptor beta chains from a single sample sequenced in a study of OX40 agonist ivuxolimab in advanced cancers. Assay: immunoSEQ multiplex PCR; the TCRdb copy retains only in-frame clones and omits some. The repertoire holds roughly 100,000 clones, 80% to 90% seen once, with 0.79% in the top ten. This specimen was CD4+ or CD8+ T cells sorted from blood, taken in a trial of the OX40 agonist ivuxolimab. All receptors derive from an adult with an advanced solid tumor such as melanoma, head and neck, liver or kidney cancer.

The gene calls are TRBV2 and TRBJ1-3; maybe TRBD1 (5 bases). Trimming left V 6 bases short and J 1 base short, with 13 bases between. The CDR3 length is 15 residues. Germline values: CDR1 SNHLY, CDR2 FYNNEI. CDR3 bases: TGTGCCAGCAGCAGAGGGGCTCTATCTGGAAACACCATATATTTT. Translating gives CASSRGALSGNTIYF.

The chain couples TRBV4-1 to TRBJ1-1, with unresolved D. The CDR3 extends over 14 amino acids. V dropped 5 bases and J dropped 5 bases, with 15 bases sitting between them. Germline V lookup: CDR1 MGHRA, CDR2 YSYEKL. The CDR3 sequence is CASSSPTVGTEAFF. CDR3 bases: TGCGCCAGCAGCTCCCCCACGGTGGGAACTGAAGCTTTCTTT.

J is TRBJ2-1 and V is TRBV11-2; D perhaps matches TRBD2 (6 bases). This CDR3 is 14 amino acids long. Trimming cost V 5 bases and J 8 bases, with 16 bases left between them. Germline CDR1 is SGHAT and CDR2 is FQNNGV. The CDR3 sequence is CASSPGLLSYEQFF. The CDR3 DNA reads TGTGCCAGCAGCCCGGGACTTTTGTCATATGAGCAGTTCTTC.

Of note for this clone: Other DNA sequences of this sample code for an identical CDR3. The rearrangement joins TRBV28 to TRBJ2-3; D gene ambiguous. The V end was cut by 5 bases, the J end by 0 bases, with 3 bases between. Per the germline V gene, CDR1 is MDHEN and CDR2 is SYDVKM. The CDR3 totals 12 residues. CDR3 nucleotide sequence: TGTGCCAGCAGTCTTAGCACAGATACGCAGTATTTT. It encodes CASSLSTDTQYF.

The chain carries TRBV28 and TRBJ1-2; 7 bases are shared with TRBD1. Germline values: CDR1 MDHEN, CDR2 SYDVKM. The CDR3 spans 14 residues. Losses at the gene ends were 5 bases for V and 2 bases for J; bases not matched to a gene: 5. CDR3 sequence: CASSGSDRNYGYTF. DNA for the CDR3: TGTGCCAGCAGTGGGTCGGACAGGAACTATGGCTACACCTTC.

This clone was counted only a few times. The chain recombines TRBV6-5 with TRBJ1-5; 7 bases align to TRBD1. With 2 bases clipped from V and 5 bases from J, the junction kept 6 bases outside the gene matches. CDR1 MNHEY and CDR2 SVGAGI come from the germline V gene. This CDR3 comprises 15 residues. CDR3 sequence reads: CASSYTTGEDQPQHF. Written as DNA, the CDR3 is TGTGCCAGCAGTTACACAACAGGGGAAGATCAGCCCCAGCATTTT.

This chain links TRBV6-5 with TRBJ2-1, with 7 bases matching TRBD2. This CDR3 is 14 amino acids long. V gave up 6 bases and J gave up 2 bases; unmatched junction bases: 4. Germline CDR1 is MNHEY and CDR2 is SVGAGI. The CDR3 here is CASRGGFPYNEQFF. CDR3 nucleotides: TGTGCCAGCAGGGGGGGGTTCCCCTACAATGAGCAGTTCTTC.

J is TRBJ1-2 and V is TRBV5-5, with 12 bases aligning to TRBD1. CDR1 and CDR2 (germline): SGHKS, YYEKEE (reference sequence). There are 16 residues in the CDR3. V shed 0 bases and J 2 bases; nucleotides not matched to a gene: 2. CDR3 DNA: TGTGCCAGCAGCTTGGATGGGACAGGGGGCAACTATGGCTACACCTTC. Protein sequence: CASSLDGTGGNYGYTF.

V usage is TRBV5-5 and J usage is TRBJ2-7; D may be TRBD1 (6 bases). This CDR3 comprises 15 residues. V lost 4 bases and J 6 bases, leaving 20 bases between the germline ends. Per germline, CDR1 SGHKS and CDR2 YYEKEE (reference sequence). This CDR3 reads CASSMRATGMGEQYF. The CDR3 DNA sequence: TGTGCCAGCAGCATGCGAGCTACAGGGATGGGCGAGCAGTACTTC.

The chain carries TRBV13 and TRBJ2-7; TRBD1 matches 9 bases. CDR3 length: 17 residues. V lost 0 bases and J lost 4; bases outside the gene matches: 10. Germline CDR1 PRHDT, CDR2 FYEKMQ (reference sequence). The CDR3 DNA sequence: TGTGCCAGCAGCTTAGGCGGAGGGTTGGGACAGGGATACGAGCAGTACTTC. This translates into CASSLGGGLGQGYEQYF. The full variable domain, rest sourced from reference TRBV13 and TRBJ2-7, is AAGVIQSPRHLIKEKRETATLKCYPIPRHDTVYWYQQGPGQDPQFLISFYEKMQSDKGSIPDRFSAQQFSDYHSELNMSSLELGDSALYFCASSLGGGLGQGYEQYFGPGTRLTVT.

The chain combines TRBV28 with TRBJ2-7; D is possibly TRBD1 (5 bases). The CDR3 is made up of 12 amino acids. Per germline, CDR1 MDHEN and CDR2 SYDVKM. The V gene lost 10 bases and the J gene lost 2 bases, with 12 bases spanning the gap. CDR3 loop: CAIQGQPYEQYF. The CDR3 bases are TGTGCCATCCAGGGCCAACCCTACGAGCAGTACTTC.

DNA for the CDR3: TGTGCCATCAGCAATCAGCTGTCAGCTGGAAACACCATATATTTT. It translates to CAISNQLSAGNTIYF. The chain joins TRBV10-3 to TRBJ1-3; D gene unclear. V was pared by 6 bases and J by 2 bases, with 14 bases between. The length of the CDR3 is 15 residues. Germline values: CDR1 ENHRY, CDR2 SYGVKD.

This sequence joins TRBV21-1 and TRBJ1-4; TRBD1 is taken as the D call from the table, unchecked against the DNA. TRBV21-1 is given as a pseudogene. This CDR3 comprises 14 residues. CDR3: CASSPGTGGQKLFF. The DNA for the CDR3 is TGTGCCAGCAGCCCCGGGACAGGGGGTCAAAAACTGTTTTTT.

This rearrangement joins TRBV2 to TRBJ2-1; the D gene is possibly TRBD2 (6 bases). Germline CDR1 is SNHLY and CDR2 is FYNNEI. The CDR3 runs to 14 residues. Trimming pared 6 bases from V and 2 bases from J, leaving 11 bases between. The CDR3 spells CASRMGGAYNEQFF. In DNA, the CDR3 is TGTGCCAGCAGGATGGGCGGGGCCTACAATGAGCAGTTCTTC.

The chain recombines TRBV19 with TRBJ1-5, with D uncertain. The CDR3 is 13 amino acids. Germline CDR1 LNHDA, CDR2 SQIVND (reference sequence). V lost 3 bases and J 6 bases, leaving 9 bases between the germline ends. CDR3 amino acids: CASSIAGAQPQHF. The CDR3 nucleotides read TGTGCCAGTAGTATTGCTGGCGCTCAGCCCCAGCATTTT.

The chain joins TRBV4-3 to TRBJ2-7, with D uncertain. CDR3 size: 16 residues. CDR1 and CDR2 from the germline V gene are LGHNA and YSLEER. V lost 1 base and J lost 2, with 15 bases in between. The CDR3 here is CASSQGVTTGAYEQYF. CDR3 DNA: TGCGCCAGCAGCCAAGGGGTGACGACCGGCGCCTACGAGCAGTACTTC.

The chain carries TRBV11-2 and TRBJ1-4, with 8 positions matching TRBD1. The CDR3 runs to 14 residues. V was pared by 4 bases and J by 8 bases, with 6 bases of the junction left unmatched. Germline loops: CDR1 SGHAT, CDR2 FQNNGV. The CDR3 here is CASSYQGAREKLFF. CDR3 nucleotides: TGTGCCAGCAGCTACCAGGGGGCAAGAGAAAAACTGTTTTTT.

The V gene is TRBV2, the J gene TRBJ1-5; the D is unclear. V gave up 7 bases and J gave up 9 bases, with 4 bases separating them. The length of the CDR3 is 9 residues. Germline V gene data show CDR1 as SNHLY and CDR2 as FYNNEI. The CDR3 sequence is CASTPPQHF. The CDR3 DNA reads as TGTGCCAGCACCCCGCCCCAGCATTTT.

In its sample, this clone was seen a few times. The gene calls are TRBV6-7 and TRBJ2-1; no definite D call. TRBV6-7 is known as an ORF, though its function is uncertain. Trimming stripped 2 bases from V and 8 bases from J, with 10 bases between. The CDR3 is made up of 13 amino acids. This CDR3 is CASSYHPGYEQFF. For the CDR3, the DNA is TGTGCCAGCAGTTACCACCCGGGCTATGAGCAGTTCTTC.

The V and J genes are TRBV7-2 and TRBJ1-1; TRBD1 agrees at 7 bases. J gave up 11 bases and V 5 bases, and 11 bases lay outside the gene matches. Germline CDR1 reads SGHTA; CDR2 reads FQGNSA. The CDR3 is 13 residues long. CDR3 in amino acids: CASSPGTVPRAFF. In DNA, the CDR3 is TGTGCCAGCAGCCCGGGGACAGTCCCCCGGGCTTTCTTT.

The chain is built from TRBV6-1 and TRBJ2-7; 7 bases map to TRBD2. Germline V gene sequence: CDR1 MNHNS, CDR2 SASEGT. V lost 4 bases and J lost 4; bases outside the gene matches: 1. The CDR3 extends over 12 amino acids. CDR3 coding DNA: TGTGCCAGCAGTGGGGAGGGGTACGAGCAGTACTTC. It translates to CASSGEGYEQYF.

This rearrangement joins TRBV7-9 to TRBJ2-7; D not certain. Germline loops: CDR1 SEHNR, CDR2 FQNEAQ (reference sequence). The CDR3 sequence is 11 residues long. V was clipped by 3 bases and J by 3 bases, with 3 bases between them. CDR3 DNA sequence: TGTGCCAGCAGCTTTTTCTACGAGCAGTACTTC. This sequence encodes CASSFFYEQYF.

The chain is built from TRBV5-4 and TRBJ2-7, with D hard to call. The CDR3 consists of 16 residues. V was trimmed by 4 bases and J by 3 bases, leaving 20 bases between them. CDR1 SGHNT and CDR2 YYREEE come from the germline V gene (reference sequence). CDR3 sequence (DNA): TGTGCCAGCAGCCCGGGTGGGCGTGCGGTTAACTACGAGCAGTACTTC. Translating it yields CASSPGGRAVNYEQYF.

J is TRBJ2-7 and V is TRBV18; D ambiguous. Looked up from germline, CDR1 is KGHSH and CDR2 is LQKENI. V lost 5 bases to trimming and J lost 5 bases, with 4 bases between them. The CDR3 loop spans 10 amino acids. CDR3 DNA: TGTGCCAGCTCATCCAACGAGCAGTACTTC. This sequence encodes CASSSNEQYF.

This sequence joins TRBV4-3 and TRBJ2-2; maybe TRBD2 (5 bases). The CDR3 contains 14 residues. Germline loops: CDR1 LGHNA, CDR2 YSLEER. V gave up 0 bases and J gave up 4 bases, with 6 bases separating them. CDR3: CASSQEGGTGELFF. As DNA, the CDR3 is TGCGCCAGCAGCCAAGAAGGAGGCACCGGGGAGCTGTTTTTT.

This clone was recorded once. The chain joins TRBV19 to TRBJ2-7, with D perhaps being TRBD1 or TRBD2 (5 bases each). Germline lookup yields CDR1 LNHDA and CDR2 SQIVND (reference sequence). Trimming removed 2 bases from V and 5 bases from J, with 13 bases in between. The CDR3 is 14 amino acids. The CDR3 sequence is CASSIRDARNEQYF. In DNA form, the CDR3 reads TGTGCCAGTAGTATACGGGACGCCAGGAACGAGCAGTACTTC. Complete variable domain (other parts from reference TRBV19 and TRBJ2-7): DGGITQSPKYLFRKEGQNVTLSCEQNLNHDAMYWYRQDPGQGLRLIYYSQIVNDFQKGDIAEGYSVSREKKESFPLTVTSAQKNPTAFYLCASSIRDARNEQYFGPGTRLTVT.

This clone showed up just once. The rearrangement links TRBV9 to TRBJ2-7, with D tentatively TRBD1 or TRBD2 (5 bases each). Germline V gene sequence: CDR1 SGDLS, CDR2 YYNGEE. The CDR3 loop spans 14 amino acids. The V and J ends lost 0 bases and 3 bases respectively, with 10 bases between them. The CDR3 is CASSVDRSGYEQYF. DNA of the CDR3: TGTGCCAGCAGCGTAGACAGGAGCGGCTACGAGCAGTACTTC.

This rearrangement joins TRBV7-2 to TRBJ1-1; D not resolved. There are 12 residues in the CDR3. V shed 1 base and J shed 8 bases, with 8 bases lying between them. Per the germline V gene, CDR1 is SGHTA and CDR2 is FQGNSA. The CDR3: CASSLGEVEAFF. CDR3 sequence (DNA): TGTGCCAGCAGCTTAGGGGAGGTAGAAGCTTTCTTT.

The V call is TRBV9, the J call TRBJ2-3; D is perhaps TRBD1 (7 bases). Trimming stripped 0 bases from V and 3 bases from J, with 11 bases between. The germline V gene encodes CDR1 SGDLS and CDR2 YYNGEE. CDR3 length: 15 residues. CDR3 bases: TGTGCCAGCAGCGTAGACAGGGGAGGTACAGATACGCAGTATTTT. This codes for CASSVDRGGTDTQYF.

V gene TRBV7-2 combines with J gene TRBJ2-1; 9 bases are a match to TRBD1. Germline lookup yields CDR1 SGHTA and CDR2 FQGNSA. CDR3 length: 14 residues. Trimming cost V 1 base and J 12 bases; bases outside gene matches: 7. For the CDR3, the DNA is TGTGCCAGCAGCTTAGGGGGACAGGGAAAATCGCAGTTCTTC. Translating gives CASSLGGQGKSQFF.